One sample yielded the 30 T cell receptor beta chains listed below, sequenced in a study of cytomegalovirus exposure and HLA in healthy donors. Amplification used 60 Vbeta primers and 13 Jbeta primers. Some clones are missing from TCRdb's copy, which holds only in-frame ones; the method was immunoSEQ multiplex PCR. The repertoire consists of about 85,000 clones, with 80% occurring once and the leading ten covering roughly 25%. Source material: PBMCs. The source of these receptors is a woman in her fifties or sixties in good health and CMV-seropositive.

Notes on this clone: Relative to the germline gene, one junction end is altered; a read error may explain this. The chain carries TRBV27 and TRBJ2-3; 9 positions match TRBD1. Germline values: CDR1 MNHEY, CDR2 SMNVEV (reference sequence). This CDR3 comprises 16 residues. The CDR3 nucleotides read TGTTCCAGCAGCCGTCCCGGGACAGGGTTCACAGATACGCAGTATTTT. Its protein is CSSSRPGTGFTDTQYF.

The chain uses TRBV6-5 and TRBJ1-2; TRBD1 aligns across 8 bases. Germline V CDR1 and CDR2: MNHEY, SVGAGI. This CDR3 is built from 14 residues. V lost 3 bases, J lost 3 bases, and 3 bases stayed unmatched. CDR3 nucleotide sequence: TGTGCCAGCAGTTATGCAGGGGGCGACTATGGCTACACCTTC. Its protein is CASSYAGGDYGYTF.

The gene calls are TRBV19 and TRBJ1-2; 8 bases match TRBD1. The CDR3 contains 14 residues. Trimming cost V 3 bases and J 4 bases; bases outside gene matches: 4. CDR1 is LNHDA, CDR2 SQIVND, per germline (reference sequence). The CDR3 DNA reads as TGTGCCAGTAGTATGGACAGGGAGGGCTATGGCTACACCTTC. It codes for CASSMDREGYGYTF.

This clone was detected ten times or more. V gene TRBV6-4 combines with J gene TRBJ2-7; perhaps TRBD1 as D (5 bases). Germline CDR1 reads MRHNA; CDR2 reads SNTAGT. Trimming cost V 0 bases and J 3 bases, with 12 bases left between them. This CDR3 region has 15 residues. The CDR3 loop reads CASSDSDKTLYEQYV. The CDR3 nucleotides are TGTGCCAGCAGTGACTCGGACAAAACTCTCTACGAGCAGTACGTC.

The chain couples TRBV5-1 to TRBJ1-4, with a weak D call TRBD1 (6 bases). The CDR3 runs 15 residues. In germline, CDR1 is SGHRS, CDR2 YFSETQ. V gave up 3 bases and J gave up 7 bases, with 16 bases separating them. The CDR3 DNA is TGCGCCAGCAGCTCACAGACAGGCGTCGGTGAAAAACTGTTTTTT. Its translation: CASSSQTGVGEKLFF. Drawing the rest from reference TRBV5-1 and TRBJ1-4, the complete variable domain is KAGVTQTPRYLIKTRGQQVTLSCSPISGHRSVSWYQQTPGQGLQFLFEYFSETQRNKGNFPGRFSGRQFSNSRSEMNVSTLELGDSALYLCASSSQTGVGEKLFFGSGTQLSVL.

V is TRBV9 and J is TRBJ1-1, with 7 positions matching TRBD1. In germline, CDR1 is SGDLS, CDR2 YYNGEE. V trimming: 4 bases; J trimming: 0 bases; junction bases outside the gene matches: 12. The CDR3 is made up of 17 amino acids. CDR3: CASSLQGPEKMNTEAFF. DNA of the CDR3: TGTGCCAGCAGCTTACAGGGGCCCGAGAAAATGAACACTGAAGCTTTCTTT.

The J gene is TRBJ2-5, the V gene TRBV7-2, with 7 bases aligning to TRBD2. There are 15 residues in the CDR3. Germline V lookup: CDR1 SGHTA, CDR2 FQGNSA. After removal of 6 bases from V and 2 bases from J, the junction contained 9 bases not matched to a gene. The CDR3 is CASRESGTGQETQYF. CDR3 nucleotides: TGTGCCAGCAGGGAGAGCGGGACCGGGCAAGAGACCCAGTACTTC. The whole variable domain, filled in from reference TRBV7-2 and TRBJ2-5, reads GAGVSQSPSNKVTEKGKDVELRCDPISGHTALYWYRQSLGQGLEFLIYFQGNSAPDKSGLPSDRFSAERTGGSVSTLTIQRTQQEDSAVYLCASRESGTGQETQYFGPGTRLLVL.

V is TRBV7-9 and J is TRBJ2-3; 7 bases match TRBD2. The CDR3 length is 14 residues. V was clipped by 6 bases and J by 4 bases; unmatched bases: 7. Germline-derived CDR1 and CDR2 are SEHNR and FQNEAQ (reference sequence). CDR3 nucleotides: TGTGCCAGCAGGACCGGGGGAGGGGCAGATACGCAGTATTTT. It translates to CASRTGGGADTQYF.

This rearrangement joins TRBV7-3 to TRBJ1-1, with 7 bases identical to TRBD1. The CDR3 is 13 amino acids. Per germline, CDR1 SGHTA and CDR2 FQGTGA. V was clipped by 6 bases and J by 1 base; unmatched bases: 2. CDR3 in amino acids: CASRGQRNTEAFF. CDR3 nucleotides: TGTGCCAGCAGGGGACAGAGGAACACTGAAGCTTTCTTT.

The chain links TRBV9 to TRBJ1-1; D unclear. Trimming removed 4 bases from V and 1 base from J, with 11 bases in between. The CDR3 length is 14 residues. Per the germline V gene, CDR1 is SGDLS and CDR2 is YYNGEE. Here the CDR3 DNA reads TGTGCCAGCAGCCCCCTGGGGAGGAACACTGAAGCTTTCTTT. Its translation is CASSPLGRNTEAFF.

The chain is built from TRBV29-1 and TRBJ2-1; unclear D gene. Germline CDR1 and CDR2: SQVTM and ANQGSEA. V was cut by 2 bases and J by 7 bases, with 6 bases left in between. This CDR3 is built from 11 residues. The CDR3 spells CSVERGNEQFF. CDR3 sequence (DNA): TGCAGCGTTGAACGAGGAAATGAGCAGTTCTTC.

The V and J genes are TRBV6-6 and TRBJ1-1, with 8 bases lining up with TRBD1. This CDR3 has 16 amino acids. J was trimmed by 0 bases and V by 7 bases; bases with no gene match: 10. The V gene's germline CDR1 is MNHNY and CDR2 SVGAGI (reference sequence). The CDR3 nucleotides read TGTGCCAGCATTATTGCGGCAGGGGGCATGAACACTGAAGCTTTCTTT. It yields the protein CASIIAAGGMNTEAFF.

The rearrangement links TRBV7-3 to TRBJ2-1; D is unresolved. CDR3 length: 14 residues. Germline values: CDR1 SGHTA, CDR2 FQGTGA. Trimming stripped 1 base from V and 6 bases from J, with 10 bases between. This CDR3 is CASSLNGPSNEQFF. The CDR3 DNA follows: TGTGCCAGCAGCTTAAATGGGCCGAGCAATGAGCAGTTCTTC. Looking up the rest from reference TRBV7-3 and TRBJ2-1 gives the full variable domain: GAGVSQTPSNKVTEKGKYVELRCDPISGHTALYWYRQSLGQGPEFLIYFQGTGAADDSGLPNDRFFAVRPEGSVSTLKIQRTERGDSAVYLCASSLNGPSNEQFFGPGTRLTVL.

The chain combines TRBV7-8 with TRBJ2-3; tentative D call: TRBD2 (6 bases). The CDR3 runs to 17 residues. V was pared by 6 bases and J by 6 bases, with 25 bases between. Germline loops: CDR1 SGHVS, CDR2 FQNEAQ. CDR3 residues: CASSIRASAASGDTQYF. The CDR3 coding sequence is TGTGCCAGCAGTATACGGGCTAGCGCCGCCTCGGGGGATACGCAGTATTTT.

V and J are TRBV5-6 and TRBJ1-1, with a tentative D call TRBD1 (6 bases). There are 15 residues in the CDR3. V shed 2 bases and J shed 2 bases, with 13 bases lying between them. The germline V gene has CDR1 SGHDT and CDR2 YYEEEE. Here the CDR3 DNA reads TGTGCCAGCAGCTTTGGGGTAGGGGGAAACACTGAAGCTTTCTTT. Its translation is CASSFGVGGNTEAFF.

J is TRBJ2-3 and V is TRBV6-5, with 7 bases lining up with TRBD2. Trimming took 11 bases from V and 4 from J; bases not matched to a gene: 6. Germline lookup yields CDR1 MNHEY and CDR2 SVGAGI. This CDR3 contains 12 residues. Here the CDR3 DNA reads TGTGCCGTGGCGGGAGAGTCAGATACGCAGTATTTT. As protein: CAVAGESDTQYF.

The chain links TRBV30 to TRBJ1-1; D remains unclear. Germline V CDR1 and CDR2: GTSNPN, SVGIG (reference sequence). The V end was cut by 4 bases, the J end by 3 bases, with 12 bases between. CDR3 size: 13 residues. The CDR3 region has the DNA TGTGCCTGGACGTATAGGAGGGACACTGAAGCTTTCTTT. This gives the protein CAWTYRRDTEAFF.

The V gene is TRBV4-1, the J gene TRBJ1-2; D remains unclear. Deletions cut 4 bases from V and 3 bases from J, with 9 bases between. The length of the CDR3 is 13 residues. Germline CDR1 and CDR2: MGHRA and YSYEKL. As DNA, the CDR3 is TGCGCCAGCAGCCTGCAGACTTACTATGGCTACACCTTC. Its translation: CASSLQTYYGYTF.

The chain couples TRBV5-6 to TRBJ1-2; D unresolved. The germline V and J ends were trimmed by 4 bases and 2 bases, with 15 bases remaining between them. The CDR3 is 15 residues long. CDR1 and CDR2 from the germline V gene are SGHDT and YYEEEE. The CDR3, as DNA: TGTGCCAGCAGCATCAGCGGGTTGAGGAACTATGGCTACACCTTC. Translating it yields CASSISGLRNYGYTF.

The chain links TRBV19 to TRBJ2-7, with 8 nucleotides matching TRBD1. V lost 7 bases, J lost 3 bases, and 8 bases stayed unmatched. CDR1 is LNHDA and CDR2 is SQIVND in the germline V gene (reference sequence). This CDR3 has 14 amino acids. CDR3 residues: CASKETGADYEQYV. Here the CDR3 DNA reads TGTGCCAGTAAAGAGACAGGGGCGGACTACGAGCAGTACGTC.

This clone was counted only a few times. The V call is TRBV5-1, the J call TRBJ2-3; no definite D call. CDR3 length: 15 residues. CDR1 SGHRS and CDR2 YFSETQ come from the germline V gene. V lost 0 bases and J 1 base, leaving 9 bases between the germline ends. CDR3 residues: CASSLEQHRTDTQYF. CDR3 coding DNA: TGCGCCAGCAGCTTGGAACAACACCGCACAGATACGCAGTATTTT.

The chain recombines TRBV14 with TRBJ2-1, with 9 bases fitting TRBD1. V trimming: 4 bases; J trimming: 7 bases; junction bases outside the gene matches: 14. The CDR3 runs to 17 residues. From germline, CDR1 is SGHDN and CDR2 FVKESK. The CDR3 DNA reads TGTGCCAGCAGCCTAATTACTGGACAGGGGAGAGTGAATGAGCAGTTCTTC. Translation: CASSLITGQGRVNEQFF.

The chain combines TRBV5-4 with TRBJ2-1, with D perhaps matching TRBD1 (5 bases). Trimming stripped 2 bases from V and 5 bases from J, with 8 bases between. The CDR3 has 13 residues. Germline V gene sequence: CDR1 SGHNT, CDR2 YYREEE (reference sequence). Here the CDR3 reads CASSFGHNNEQFF. CDR3 DNA sequence: TGTGCCAGCAGCTTCGGACATAACAATGAGCAGTTCTTC.

This chain connects TRBV6-6 to TRBJ2-2; 8 bases map to TRBD2. The junction had 8 bases not matched to a gene; V was cut back by 4 bases and J by 4 bases. Germline V gene sequence: CDR1 MNHNY, CDR2 SVGAGI (reference sequence). The CDR3 spans 16 residues. The CDR3 loop is CASSLSGGGPTGELFF. The CDR3, as DNA: TGTGCCAGCAGTTTATCGGGGGGGGGCCCCACCGGGGAGCTGTTTTTT.

The chain has TRBV27 and TRBJ1-5, with D tentatively TRBD1 (6 bases). Germline CDR1 and CDR2: MNHEY and SMNVEV (reference sequence). The V gene lost 2 bases and the J gene lost 0 bases, with 11 bases spanning the gap. CDR3 length: 16 amino acids. DNA of the CDR3: TGTGCCAGCAGTTTACCTGGACAGCCTAGCAATCAGCCCCAGCATTTT. It encodes CASSLPGQPSNQPQHF.

The chain uses TRBV30 and TRBJ2-3; D is possibly TRBD1 (8 bases). Germline assignment: CDR1 GTSNPN and CDR2 SVGIG (reference sequence). The CDR3 length is 17 residues. V lost 0 bases, J lost 0 bases, and 16 bases lay in between. CDR3 residues: CAWSVQGGRISTDTQYF. In DNA form, the CDR3 reads TGTGCCTGGAGTGTACAGGGGGGGCGGATTAGCACAGATACGCAGTATTTT. The full variable domain, completed using reference TRBV30 and TRBJ2-3, is SQTIHQWPATLVQPVGSPLSLECTVEGTSNPNLYWYRQAAGRGLQLLFYSVGIGQISSEVPQNLSASRPQDRQFILSSKKLLLSDSGFYLCAWSVQGGRISTDTQYFGPGTRLTVL.

The genes are TRBV20-1 and TRBJ1-1; no definite D call. This CDR3 is 11 amino acids long. Germline CDR1 DFQATT, CDR2 SNEGSKA (reference sequence). Written as DNA, the CDR3 is TGCAGGGCCCGGGGAGGCACTGAAGCTTTCTTT. Translation gives CRARGGTEAFF.

The chain is built from TRBV19 and TRBJ2-1, with 9 bases that match TRBD2. Germline trimming cut 3 bases from V and 4 bases from J; bases unmatched to any gene: 7. The germline V gene has CDR1 LNHDA and CDR2 SQIVND (reference sequence). This CDR3 spans 16 amino acids. CDR3 loop: CASSIFASGTYNEQFF. The CDR3 DNA reads as TGTGCCAGTAGTATCTTCGCTAGCGGGACTTACAATGAGCAGTTCTTC.

The gene calls are TRBV7-6 and TRBJ1-1; 9 bases align to TRBD1. The CDR3 spans 13 residues. Germline CDR1 and CDR2: SGHVS and FNYEAQ. The V segment lost 5 bases and the J segment 6 bases; nucleotides outside the gene matches: 4. The DNA for the CDR3 is TGTGCCAGCAGCCGGGACAGGGACGCTGAAGCTTTCTTT. Its translation: CASSRDRDAEAFF.

This rearrangement joins TRBV7-8 to TRBJ2-1; 10 nucleotides agree with TRBD2. The junction had 3 bases not matched to a gene; V was cut back by 1 base and J by 6 bases. CDR3 length equals 15 residues. Germline V gene lookup returns CDR1 SGHVS and CDR2 FQNEAQ. The CDR3 loop reads CASSLEASGSNEQFF. The DNA for the CDR3 is TGTGCCAGCAGCTTAGAGGCTAGCGGGAGCAATGAGCAGTTCTTC.